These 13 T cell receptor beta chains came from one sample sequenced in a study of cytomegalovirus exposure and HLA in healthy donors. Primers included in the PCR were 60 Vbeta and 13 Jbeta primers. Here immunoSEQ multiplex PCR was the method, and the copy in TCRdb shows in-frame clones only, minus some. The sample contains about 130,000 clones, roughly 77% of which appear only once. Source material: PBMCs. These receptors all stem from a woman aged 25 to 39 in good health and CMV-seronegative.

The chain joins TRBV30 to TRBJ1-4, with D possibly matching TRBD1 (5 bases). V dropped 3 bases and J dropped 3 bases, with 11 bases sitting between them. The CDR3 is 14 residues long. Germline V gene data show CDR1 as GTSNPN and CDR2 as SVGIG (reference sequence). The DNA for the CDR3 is TGTGCCTGGAGCCCAGGGATGGCTAATGAAAAACTGTTTTTT. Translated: CAWSPGMANEKLFF.

The CDR3 coding sequence is TGCGCCAGCAGCTTGGCCGCGCGGGGGGGCAGGGGAGAGACCCAGTACTTC. Its protein product is CASSLAARGGRGETQYF. V gene TRBV5-1 combines with J gene TRBJ2-5; TRBD2 aligns across 9 bases. The germline gives CDR1 SGHRS, CDR2 YFSETQ. This CDR3 has 17 amino acids. The trim removed 0 bases at V and 4 bases at J, leaving 10 bases unmatched.

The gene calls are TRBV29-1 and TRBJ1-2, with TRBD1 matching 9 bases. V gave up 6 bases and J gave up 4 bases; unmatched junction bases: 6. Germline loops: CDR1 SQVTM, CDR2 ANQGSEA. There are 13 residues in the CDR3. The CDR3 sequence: CSVGQGNSYGYTF. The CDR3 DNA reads TGCAGCGTGGGACAGGGAAACTCCTATGGCTACACCTTC. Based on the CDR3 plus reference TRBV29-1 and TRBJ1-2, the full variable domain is SAVISQKPSRDICQRGTSLTIQCQVDSQVTMMFWYRQQPGQSLTLIATANQGSEATYESGFVIDKFPISRPNLTFSTLTVSNMSPEDSSIYLCSVGQGNSYGYTFGSGTRLTVV.

The CDR3 nucleotides are TGTGCCAGCAGCGCTACCGGGACAGAGCTCTTCGGAAGGGGAAGCTACACCTTC. Protein: CASSATGTELFGRGSYTF. The chain couples TRBV7-9 to TRBJ1-2, with 7 bases identical to TRBD1. Germline-derived CDR1 and CDR2 are SEHNR and FQNEAQ (reference sequence). V lost 5 bases, J lost 9 bases, and 24 bases stayed unmatched. The CDR3 sequence is 18 residues long.

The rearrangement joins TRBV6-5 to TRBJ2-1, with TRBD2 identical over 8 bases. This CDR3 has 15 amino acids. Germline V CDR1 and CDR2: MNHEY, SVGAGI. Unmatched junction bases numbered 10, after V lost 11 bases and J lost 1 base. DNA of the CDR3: TGTGCCTCCTCTGAAAGCGGGGGTTCCTACAATGAGCAGTTCTTC. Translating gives CASSESGGSYNEQFF.

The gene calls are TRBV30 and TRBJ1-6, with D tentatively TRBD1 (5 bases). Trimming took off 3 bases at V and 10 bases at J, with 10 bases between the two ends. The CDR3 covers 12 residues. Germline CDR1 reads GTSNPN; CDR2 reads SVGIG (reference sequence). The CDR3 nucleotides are TGTGCCTGGAGAGGGGCACGGTCACCCCTCCACTTT. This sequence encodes CAWRGARSPLHF. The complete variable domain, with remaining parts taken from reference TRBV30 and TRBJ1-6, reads SQTIHQWPATLVQPVGSPLSLECTVEGTSNPNLYWYRQAAGRGLQLLFYSVGIGQISSEVPQNLSASRPQDRQFILSSKKLLLSDSGFYLCAWRGARSPLHFGNGTRLTVT.

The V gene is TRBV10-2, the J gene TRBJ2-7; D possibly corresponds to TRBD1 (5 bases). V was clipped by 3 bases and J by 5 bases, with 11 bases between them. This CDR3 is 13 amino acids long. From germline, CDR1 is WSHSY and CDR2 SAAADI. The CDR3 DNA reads TGCGCCAGCAGTGACCCAGGGATTCACGAGCAGTACTTC. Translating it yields CASSDPGIHEQYF.

The CDR3 region is CASTRDRVGNEQFF. In DNA form, the CDR3 reads TGTGCCAGCACCCGGGACAGGGTCGGCAATGAGCAGTTCTTC. The genes are TRBV27 and TRBJ2-1, with TRBD1 matching 9 bases. Germline V gene data show CDR1 as MNHEY and CDR2 as SMNVEV (reference sequence). The CDR3 has 14 amino acids. Germline trimming cut 7 bases from V and 6 bases from J; bases unmatched to any gene: 7.

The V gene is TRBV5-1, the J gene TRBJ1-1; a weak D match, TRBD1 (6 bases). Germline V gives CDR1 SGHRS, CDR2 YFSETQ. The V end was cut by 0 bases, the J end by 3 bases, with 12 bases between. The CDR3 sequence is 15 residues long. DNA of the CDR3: TGCGCCAGCAGCTTGGCCTATGGGGGCGACACTGAAGCTTTCTTT. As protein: CASSLAYGGDTEAFF.

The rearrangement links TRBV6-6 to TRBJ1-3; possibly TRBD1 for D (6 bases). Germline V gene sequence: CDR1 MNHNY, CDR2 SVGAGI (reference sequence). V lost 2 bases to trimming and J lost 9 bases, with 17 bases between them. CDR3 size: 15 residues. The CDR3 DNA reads TGTGCCAGCAGTTACACAGGGACGAGTGGGGTCACCATATATTTT. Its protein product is CASSYTGTSGVTIYF.

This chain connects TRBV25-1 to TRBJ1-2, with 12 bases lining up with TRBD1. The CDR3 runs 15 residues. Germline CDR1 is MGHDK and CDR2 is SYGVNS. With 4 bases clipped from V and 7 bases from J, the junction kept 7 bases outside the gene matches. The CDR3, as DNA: TGTGCCAGCAGTGCACCCGGGACAGGGGGCAGTGGCTACACCTTC. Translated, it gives CASSAPGTGGSGYTF.

In DNA, the CDR3 is TGTGCCAGCAGTTATCTAGCGGGGGGGGGCACAGATACGCAGTATTTT. It yields the protein CASSYLAGGGTDTQYF. The J gene is TRBJ2-3, the V gene TRBV27, with 12 bases lining up with TRBD2. Germline trimming cut 4 bases from V and 1 base from J; bases unmatched to any gene: 3. There are 16 residues in the CDR3. The V gene's germline CDR1 is MNHEY and CDR2 SMNVEV (reference sequence).

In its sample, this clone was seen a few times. The CDR3 DNA is TGCGCCAGCAGCTTGGGGGGGGGACTCACAGATACGCAGTATTTT. The encoded protein is CASSLGGGLTDTQYF. The chain has TRBV5-1 and TRBJ2-3, with 7 bases that match TRBD2. J was trimmed by 2 bases and V by 0 bases; bases with no gene match: 3. The germline V gene has CDR1 SGHRS and CDR2 YFSETQ. The CDR3 contains 15 residues. The full variable domain, in which reference TRBV5-1 and TRBJ2-3 provide the parts outside the CDR3, is KAGVTQTPRYLIKTRGQQVTLSCSPISGHRSVSWYQQTPGQGLQFLFEYFSETQRNKGNFPGRFSGRQFSNSRSEMNVSTLELGDSALYLCASSLGGGLTDTQYFGPGTRLTVL.